What follows is one T cell receptor (beta chain) and its context. This CDR3 has 13 residues. V shed 3 bases and J 8 bases; nucleotides not matched to a gene: 6. CDR1 and CDR2 (germline): LNHDA, SQIVND (reference sequence). Sample-barcoded 5' priming and a J-beta primer mix drove a second PCR of about 6 to 12 cycles. Each single sample gave us at least 3 million CDR3-containing paired-end reads. TCRdb fed the 5' RACE reads into MiXCR, producing one record per CDR3 protein. The sample has fewer than 2 million distinct CDR3 sequences, about 39% seen once. The data stem from a study of blood T cells in healthy people across ages. Study-wide context: The template switching approach captured approximately one barcoded beta molecule for every two T cells.

What was sequenced was blood. V gene TRBV19 combines with J gene TRBJ1-1; 7 bases agree with TRBD1. The clonotype originates from a human donor in good health. The CDR3 DNA reads as TGTGCCAGTAGTATCGGACAGGTTGAAGAAGCTTTCTTT. This translates into CASSIGQVEEAFF.